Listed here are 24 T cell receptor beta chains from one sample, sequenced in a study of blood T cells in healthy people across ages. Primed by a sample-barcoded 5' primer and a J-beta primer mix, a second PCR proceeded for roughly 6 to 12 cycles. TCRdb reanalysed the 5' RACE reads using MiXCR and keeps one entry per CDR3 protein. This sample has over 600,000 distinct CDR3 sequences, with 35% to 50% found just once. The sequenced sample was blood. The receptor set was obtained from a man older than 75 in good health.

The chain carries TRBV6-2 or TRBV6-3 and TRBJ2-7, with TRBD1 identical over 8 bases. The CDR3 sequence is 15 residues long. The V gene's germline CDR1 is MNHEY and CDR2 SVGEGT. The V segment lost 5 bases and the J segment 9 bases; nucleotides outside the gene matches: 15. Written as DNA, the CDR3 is TGTGCCAGCAGTCCTACAGGGGGTCGCAATGTTGCGCAGTACTTC. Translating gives CASSPTGGRNVAQYF.

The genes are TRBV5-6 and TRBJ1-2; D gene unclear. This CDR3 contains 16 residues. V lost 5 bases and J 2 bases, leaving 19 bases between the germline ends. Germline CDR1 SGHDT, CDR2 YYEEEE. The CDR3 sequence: CASRNLLTGGNYGYTF. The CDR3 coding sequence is TGTGCCAGCAGGAACCTACTTACGGGTGGCAACTATGGCTACACCTTC.

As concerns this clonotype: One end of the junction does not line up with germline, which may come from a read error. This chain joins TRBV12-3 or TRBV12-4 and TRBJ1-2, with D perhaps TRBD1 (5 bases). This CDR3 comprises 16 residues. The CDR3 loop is CASILRGVRGNYGYTF. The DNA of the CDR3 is TGTGCCAGCATTTTACGGGGGGTACGGGGAAACTATGGCTACACCTTC.

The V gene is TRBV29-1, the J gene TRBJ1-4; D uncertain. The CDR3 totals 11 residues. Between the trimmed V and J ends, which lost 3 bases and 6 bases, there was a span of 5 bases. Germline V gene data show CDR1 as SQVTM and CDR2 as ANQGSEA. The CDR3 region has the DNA TGCAGCGTTGATGAGGATGAAAAACTGTTTTTT. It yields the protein CSVDEDEKLFF.

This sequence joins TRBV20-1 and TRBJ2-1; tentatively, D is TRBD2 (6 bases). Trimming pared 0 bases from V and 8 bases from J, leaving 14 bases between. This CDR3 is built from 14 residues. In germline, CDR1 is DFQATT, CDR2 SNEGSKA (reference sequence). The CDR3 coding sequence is TGCAGTGCTAGAGAAGGCGGGAAGTGGTATGAGCAGTTCTTC. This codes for CSAREGGKWYEQFF.

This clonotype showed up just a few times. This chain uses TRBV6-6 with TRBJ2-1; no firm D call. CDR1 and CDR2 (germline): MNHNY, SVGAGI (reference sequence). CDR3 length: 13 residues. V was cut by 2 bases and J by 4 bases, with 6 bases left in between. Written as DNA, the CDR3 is TGTGCCAGCAGTTACATCCGGTACAATGAGCAGTTCTTC. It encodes CASSYIRYNEQFF.

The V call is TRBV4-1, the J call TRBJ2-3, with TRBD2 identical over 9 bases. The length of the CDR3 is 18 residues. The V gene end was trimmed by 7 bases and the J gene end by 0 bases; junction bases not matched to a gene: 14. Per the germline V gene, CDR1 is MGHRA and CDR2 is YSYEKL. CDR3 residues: CASTSRSTTSGSTDTQYF. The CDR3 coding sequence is TGCGCCAGCACCTCAAGATCGACAACTAGCGGGAGCACAGATACGCAGTATTTT.

CDR3 coding DNA: TGTGCCAGCAGTTTAGGCAACCTCGATGATTCACCCCTCCACTTT. Protein: CASSLGNLDDSPLHF. The rearrangement links TRBV6-2 or TRBV6-3 to TRBJ1-6, with D unclear. The CDR3 totals 15 residues. V dropped 4 bases and J dropped 8 bases, with 15 bases sitting between them. The V gene's germline CDR1 is MNHEY and CDR2 SVGEGT.

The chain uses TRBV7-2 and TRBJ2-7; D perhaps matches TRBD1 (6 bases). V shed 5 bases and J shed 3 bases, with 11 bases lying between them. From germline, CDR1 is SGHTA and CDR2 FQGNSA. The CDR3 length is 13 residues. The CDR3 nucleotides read TGTGCCAGCAGCGTTACAGGGCTCTACGAGCAGTACTTC. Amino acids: CASSVTGLYEQYF.

CDR3 nucleotides: TGTGCCAGCAGTTTAAATGCGGCTAGCTCCTACAATGAGCAGTTCTTC. It yields the protein CASSLNAASSYNEQFF. The chain carries TRBV27 and TRBJ2-1, with unresolved D. Trimming pared 2 bases from V and 0 bases from J, leaving 11 bases between. The CDR3 has 16 residues. Germline V gene sequence: CDR1 MNHEY, CDR2 SMNVEV (reference sequence).

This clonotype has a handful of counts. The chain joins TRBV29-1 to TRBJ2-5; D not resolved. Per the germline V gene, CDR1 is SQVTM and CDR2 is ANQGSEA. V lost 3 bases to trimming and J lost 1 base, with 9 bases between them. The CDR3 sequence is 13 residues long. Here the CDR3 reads CSVDVSPQETQYF. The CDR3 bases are TGCAGCGTTGACGTCTCCCCCCAAGAGACCCAGTACTTC.

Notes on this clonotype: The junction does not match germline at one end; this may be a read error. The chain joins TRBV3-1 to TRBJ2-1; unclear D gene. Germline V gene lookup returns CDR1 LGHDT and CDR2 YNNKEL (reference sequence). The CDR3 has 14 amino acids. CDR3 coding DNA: TGTGCCGGCAGCCAAGATAGGCTAAACAATGAGCAGTTCTTC. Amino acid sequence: CAGSQDRLNNEQFF.

This CDR3 reads CAISDEGSYSNQPQHF. The CDR3 DNA follows: TGTGCCATCAGTGACGAGGGGTCTTATAGCAATCAGCCCCAGCATTTT. This chain links TRBV10-3 with TRBJ1-5; perhaps TRBD1 as D (5 bases). This CDR3 comprises 16 residues. V was pared by 3 bases and J by 0 bases, with 12 bases between. The germline CDR1 and CDR2 sequences are ENHRY and SYGVKD.

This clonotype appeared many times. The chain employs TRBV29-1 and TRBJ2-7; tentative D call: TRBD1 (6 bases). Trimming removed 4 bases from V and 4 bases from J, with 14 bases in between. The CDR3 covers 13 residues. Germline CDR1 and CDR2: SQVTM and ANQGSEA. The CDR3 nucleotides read TGCAGCGTTGCCCAGGGGTCGGGGTACGAGCAGTACTTC. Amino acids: CSVAQGSGYEQYF.

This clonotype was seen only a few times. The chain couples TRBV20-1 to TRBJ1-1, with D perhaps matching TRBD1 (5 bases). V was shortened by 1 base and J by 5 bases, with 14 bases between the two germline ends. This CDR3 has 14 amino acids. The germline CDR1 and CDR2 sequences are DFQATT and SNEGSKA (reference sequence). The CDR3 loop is CSARGGGARTEAFF. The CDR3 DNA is TGCAGTGCTAGAGGAGGAGGGGCGCGAACTGAAGCTTTCTTT.

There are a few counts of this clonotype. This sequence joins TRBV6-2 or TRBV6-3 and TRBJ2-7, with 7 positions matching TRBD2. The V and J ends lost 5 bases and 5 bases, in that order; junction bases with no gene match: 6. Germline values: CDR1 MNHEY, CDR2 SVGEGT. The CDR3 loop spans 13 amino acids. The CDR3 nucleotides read TGTGCCAGCAGTCAACTAGCGATCAACGAGCAGTACTTC. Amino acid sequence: CASSQLAINEQYF.

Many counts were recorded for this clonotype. CDR3 residues: CASSLRAAGSYEQYF. CDR3 sequence (DNA): TGTGCCAGCAGTTTAAGGGCGGCAGGATCCTACGAGCAGTACTTC. V is TRBV12-3 or TRBV12-4 and J is TRBJ2-7; D is undetermined. The CDR3 runs to 15 residues. V was pared by 2 bases and J by 1 base, with 12 bases between.

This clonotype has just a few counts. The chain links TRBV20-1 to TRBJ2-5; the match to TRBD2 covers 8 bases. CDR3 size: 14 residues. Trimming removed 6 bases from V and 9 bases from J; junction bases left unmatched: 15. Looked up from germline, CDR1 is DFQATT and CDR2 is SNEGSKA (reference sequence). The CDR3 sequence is CSARLAGNNRAQYF. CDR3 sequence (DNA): TGCAGTGCCCGATTAGCGGGAAATAATCGGGCCCAGTACTTC.

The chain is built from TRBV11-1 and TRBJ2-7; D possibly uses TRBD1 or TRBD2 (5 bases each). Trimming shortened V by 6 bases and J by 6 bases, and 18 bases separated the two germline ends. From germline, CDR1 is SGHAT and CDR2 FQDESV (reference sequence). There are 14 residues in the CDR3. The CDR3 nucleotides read TGTGCCAGCAGGCGGGCAGGGACGTTTTCCGAGCAGTACTTC. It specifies CASRRAGTFSEQYF.

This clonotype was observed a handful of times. The CDR3 loop reads CASTLTLAVYNEQFF. CDR3 DNA sequence: TGTGCCAGCACCCTAACGCTAGCGGTTTACAATGAGCAGTTCTTC. J is TRBJ2-1 and V is TRBV6-2 or TRBV6-3, with 7 positions matching TRBD2. CDR3 length: 15 residues. The germline V gene has CDR1 MNHEY and CDR2 SVGEGT. V lost 7 bases, J lost 4 bases, and 10 bases stayed unmatched.

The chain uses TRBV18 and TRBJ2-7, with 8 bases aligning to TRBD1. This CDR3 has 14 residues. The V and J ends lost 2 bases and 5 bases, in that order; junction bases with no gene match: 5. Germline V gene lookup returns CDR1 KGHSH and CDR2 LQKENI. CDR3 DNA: TGTGCCAGCTCACCAGGGACAGGAGTTAACGAGCAGTACTTC. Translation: CASSPGTGVNEQYF.

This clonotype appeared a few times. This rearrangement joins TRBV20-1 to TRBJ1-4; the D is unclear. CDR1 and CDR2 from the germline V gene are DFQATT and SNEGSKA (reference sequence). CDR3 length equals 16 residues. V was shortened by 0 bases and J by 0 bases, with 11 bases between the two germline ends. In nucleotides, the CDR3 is TGCAGTGCTAGAGATACGGGGAGAGCAACTAATGAAAAACTGTTTTTT. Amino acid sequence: CSARDTGRATNEKLFF.

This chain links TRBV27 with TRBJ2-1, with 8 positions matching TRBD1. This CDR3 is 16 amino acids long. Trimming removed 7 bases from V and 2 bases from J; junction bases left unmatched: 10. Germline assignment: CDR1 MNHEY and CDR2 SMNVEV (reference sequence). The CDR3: CASKTRDRITYNEQFF. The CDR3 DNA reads TGTGCCAGCAAAACCCGGGACAGGATTACCTACAATGAGCAGTTCTTC.

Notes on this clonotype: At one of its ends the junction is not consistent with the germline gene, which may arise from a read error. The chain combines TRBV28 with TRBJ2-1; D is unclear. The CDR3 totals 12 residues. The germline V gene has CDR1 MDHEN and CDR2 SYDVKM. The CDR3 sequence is CAGSSSSNEQFF. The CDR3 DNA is TGTGCCGGCAGTTCCAGTTCCAATGAGCAGTTCTTC.